Listed below are T cell receptor beta chains from one sample, sequenced in a study of blood T cell repertoires in COVID-19. Libraries were prepared by immunoSEQ multiplex PCR; TCRdb keeps only in-frame clonotypes and omits some of them. The table includes about 88,000 clones, 89% detected once. Sequencing input: peripheral blood. These receptors were taken from an elderly woman with active COVID-19. Both conserved end residues are part of each CDR3. A D gene is named only where the DNA matches it firmly. A row's size may be missing; if present it is once, few, many or a size class.

abundance: .; v_gene: TRBV6-5; j_gene: TRBJ2-7; d_gene: .; CDR3aa: CASFPSWETGEQYF; CDR3nt: TGTGCCAGCTTTCCTAGCTGGGAGACAGGCGAGCAGTACTTC
abundance: .; v_gene: TRBV2; j_gene: TRBJ1-3; d_gene: TRBD1; CDR3aa: CASRDRGHGNTIYF; CDR3nt: TGTGCCAGTCGGGACAGGGGGCACGGAAACACCATATATTTT
abundance: .; v_gene: TRBV11-2; j_gene: TRBJ1-3; d_gene: TRBD1; CDR3aa: CASSQTGGNIRNTIYF; CDR3nt: TGTGCCAGCAGTCAAACAGGGGGCAACATTCGAAACACCATATATTTT
abundance: .; v_gene: TRBV6-5; j_gene: TRBJ2-1; d_gene: .; CDR3aa: CASGRVGRPLEFF; CDR3nt: TGTGCCAGCGGGCGGGTGGGTAGACCCCTGGAGTTCTTC
abundance: few; v_gene: TRBV5-4; j_gene: TRBJ1-2; d_gene: TRBD1; CDR3aa: CASSFNRGNYGYTF; CDR3nt: TGTGCCAGCAGCTTTAACAGGGGTAACTATGGCTACACCTTC
abundance: once; v_gene: TRBV6-5; j_gene: TRBJ2-7; d_gene: .; CDR3aa: CASLAYEQYF; CDR3nt: TGTGCCAGCTTAGCCTACGAGCAGTACTTC
abundance: .; v_gene: TRBV19; j_gene: TRBJ2-1; d_gene: .; CDR3aa: CASSTAESSYNEQFF; CDR3nt: TGTGCCAGTAGTACAGCGGAGAGCTCCTACAATGAGCAGTTCTTC
abundance: .; v_gene: TRBV7-9; j_gene: TRBJ2-5; d_gene: TRBD1; CDR3aa: CASSLTQGAETQYF; CDR3nt: TGTGCCAGCAGCTTAACTCAGGGGGCCGAGACCCAGTACTTC
abundance: .; v_gene: TRBV29-1; j_gene: TRBJ2-7; d_gene: .; CDR3aa: CSVVGLQGPYEQYF; CDR3nt: TGCAGCGTTGTAGGATTACAGGGCCCCTACGAGCAGTACTTC
abundance: .; v_gene: TRBV5-4; j_gene: TRBJ2-1; d_gene: TRBD2; CDR3aa: CASSNREASGNEQFF; CDR3nt: TGTGCCAGCTCGAACCGGGAGGCTAGCGGCAATGAGCAGTTCTTC
abundance: .; v_gene: TRBV6-6; j_gene: TRBJ1-2; d_gene: .; CDR3aa: CASRADENYGYTF; CDR3nt: TGTGCCAGCAGGGCAGATGAAAACTATGGCTACACCTTC
abundance: .; v_gene: TRBV13; j_gene: TRBJ2-1; d_gene: .; CDR3aa: CASSLDSGGVNEQFF; CDR3nt: TGTGCCAGCAGCTTAGATAGTGGCGGGGTCAATGAGCAGTTCTTC
abundance: .; v_gene: TRBV19; j_gene: TRBJ2-2; d_gene: .; CDR3aa: CASSYIMGASVTGELFF; CDR3nt: TGTGCCAGTAGTTATATTATGGGGGCAAGTGTCACCGGGGAGCTGTTTTTT
abundance: .; v_gene: TRBV4-3; j_gene: TRBJ1-1; d_gene: .; CDR3aa: CASSQARRQGVGISEAFF; CDR3nt: TGCGCCAGCAGCCAAGCTCGGCGTCAGGGCGTAGGAATCTCTGAAGCTTTCTTT
abundance: .; v_gene: TRBV18; j_gene: TRBJ2-6; d_gene: .; CDR3aa: CASSPPRAGAFSSGANVLTF; CDR3nt: TGTGCCAGCTCACCACCGAGGGCAGGGGCGTTTTCCTCTGGGGCCAACGTCCTGACTTTC
abundance: .; v_gene: TRBV29-1; j_gene: TRBJ1-1; d_gene: TRBD1; CDR3aa: CSVEGDRGMNTEAFF; CDR3nt: TGCAGCGTTGAGGGGGACAGGGGGATGAACACTGAAGCTTTCTTT
abundance: .; v_gene: TRBV7-9; j_gene: TRBJ2-1; d_gene: .; CDR3aa: CASSLAMAGRNEQFF; CDR3nt: TGTGCCAGCAGCTTAGCGATGGCGGGGAGGAATGAGCAGTTCTTC
abundance: .; v_gene: TRBV5-5; j_gene: TRBJ2-7; d_gene: TRBD1; CDR3aa: CASSITGGRYEQYF; CDR3nt: TGTGCCAGCAGCATAACAGGGGGAAGGTACGAGCAGTACTTC
abundance: once; v_gene: TRBV5-1; j_gene: TRBJ2-7; d_gene: .; CDR3aa: CASSRQEAYEQYF; CDR3nt: TGCGCCAGCAGCCGTCAGGAGGCCTACGAGCAGTACTTC
abundance: .; v_gene: TRBV7-6; j_gene: TRBJ1-3; d_gene: TRBD1; CDR3aa: CASSQGQGYGGTIYF; CDR3nt: TGTGCCAGCAGCCAGGGACAGGGCTACGGTGGCACCATATATTTT
abundance: .; v_gene: TRBV19; j_gene: TRBJ2-1; d_gene: .; CDR3aa: CASSTQGTGSYNEQFF; CDR3nt: TGTGCCAGTAGTACCCAAGGGACTGGCTCCTACAATGAGCAGTTCTTC
abundance: .; v_gene: TRBV5-6; j_gene: TRBJ2-5; d_gene: .; CDR3aa: CASSLAVLAQETQYF; CDR3nt: TGTGCCAGCAGCTTGGCGGTACTAGCCCAAGAGACCCAGTACTTC
abundance: .; v_gene: TRBV19; j_gene: TRBJ2-5; d_gene: TRBD2; CDR3aa: CASSRSSGSPAQETQYF; CDR3nt: TGTGCCAGTAGTAGGTCTAGCGGGAGTCCGGCCCAAGAGACCCAGTACTTC
abundance: .; v_gene: TRBV29-1; j_gene: TRBJ1-1; d_gene: .; CDR3aa: CSVVMNTEAFF; CDR3nt: TGCAGCGTTGTAATGAACACTGAAGCTTTCTTT
abundance: .; v_gene: TRBV13; j_gene: TRBJ2-5; d_gene: .; CDR3aa: CASSPRGPRETQYF; CDR3nt: TGTGCCAGCAGCCCGCGGGGCCCGCGGGAGACCCAGTACTTC